The rows below give T cell receptor beta chains drawn from one sample of a study of T cells in Graves' hyperthyroidism and ophthalmopathy. TCRdb used MiXCR to reprocess the multiplex PCR reads, holding one entry per CDR3 protein. The table includes 300,000 to 400,000 distinct CDR3 sequences, 21% detected once. Sequencing input: blood. The receptors were gathered from a woman aged 50 to 65 with Graves' hyperthyroidism. The CDR3 runs from the conserved cysteine through the conserved F or W.

>TRBJ2-7|TRBV7-9
CASSLDAGIYEQYF
>TRBJ2-1|TRBV29-1
CSVAGTSGRNEQFF
>TRBJ1-1|TRBV12-3/TRBV12-4
CASNGEMNTEAFF
>TRBJ2-3|TRBV24-1
CATSDPGTSGSVDTQYF
>TRBJ1-1|TRBV29-1
CSVAGAPKPTEAFF
>TRBJ2-4|TRBV29-1
CSFIRDKNIQYF
>TRBJ1-3|TRBV7-9
CASSYLGQFSGNTIYF
>TRBJ2-1|TRBV15
CATSTPRAAGGINEQFF
>TRBJ1-2|TRBV14
CASNSGTGGGYTF
>TRBJ2-1|TRBV29-1
CSVEQTSGRNEQFF
>TRBJ2-1|TRBV24-1
CATSDPGHGEQFF
>TRBJ1-4|TRBV24-1
CATSDGGATNEKLFF
>TRBJ1-1|TRBV24-1
CATSDRGGNTEAFF
>TRBJ1-5|TRBV6-1
CASSEFRVDNQPQHF
>TRBJ2-1|TRBV12-3/TRBV12-4
CASSFGRRGFF
>TRBJ2-1|TRBV6-1
CASSPDRYEQFF
>TRBJ2-1|TRBV24-1
CATSDLADSSYNEQFF
>TRBJ2-1|TRBV18
CASSPRKGRSYNEQFF
>TRBJ1-1|TRBV10-3
CAISPGLKNTEAFF
>TRBJ1-4|TRBV27
CASSPRTSSGKLFF
>TRBJ1-3|TRBV12-3/TRBV12-4
CASTLVPQGNTIYF
>TRBJ1-2|TRBV5-4
CASSLDPGPNYGYTF
>TRBJ2-1|TRBV9
CASSVVLSNSEQFF
>TRBJ2-2|TRBV27
CASSFRQAANTGELFF
>TRBJ2-7|TRBV28
CASSFPGAYEQYF
>TRBJ2-1|TRBV12-3/TRBV12-4
CASSLGPRAYNEQFF
>TRBJ1-5|TRBV12-3/TRBV12-4
CASSQNDIQPQHF
>TRBJ2-1|TRBV7-3
CASRSSGGRFNEQFF
>TRBJ2-1|TRBV11-3
CASSRGGVGSSNEQFF
>TRBJ2-5|TRBV20-1
CSARGSSKTQYF
>TRBJ1-1|TRBV6-2/TRBV6-3
CASTHRTRGTEAFF
>TRBJ2-7|TRBV2
CASRAAGGRYEQYF
>TRBJ1-2|TRBV20-1
CSARPTGTGAYGYTF
>TRBJ2-3|TRBV18
CASSPLREGRRTDTQYF
>TRBJ2-2|TRBV5-1
CASSSIQGPGELFF
>TRBJ2-4|TRBV15
CATSRDTTSGGYAQYF
>TRBJ2-7|TRBV12-3/TRBV12-4
CASSASTSHPYEQYF
>TRBJ1-2|TRBV3-1
CASSQVSGAGDGYTF
>TRBJ2-1|TRBV7-9
CASSLKYRTSGNEQFF
>TRBJ2-1|TRBV29-1
CSVEDFNRAHGEQFF
>TRBJ1-1|TRBV15
CATSRGRAGRDTEAFF
>TRBJ2-5|TRBV5-1
CASSLAGQGGMETQYF
>TRBJ2-5|TRBV2
CASSEGAGYQETQYF
>TRBJ2-7|TRBV20-1
CSAREVRVYEQYF
>TRBJ1-5|TRBV28
CASSGTVDNQPQHF
>TRBJ2-3|TRBV28
CASSFRAATGRDTQYF
>TRBJ2-2|TRBV12-3/TRBV12-4
CASSVSQTGELFF
>TRBJ1-1|TRBV4-1
CASSQVEKTNTEAFF
>TRBJ1-6|TRBV12-3/TRBV12-4
CASSRRTGGEAPLHF
>TRBJ1-3|TRBV6-1
CASRPRTGIGNTIYF
>TRBJ2-3|TRBV4-2
CASSISTSGSASDTQYF
>TRBJ2-7|TRBV6-1
CASSEGSSGTYEQYF
>TRBJ2-3|TRBV29-1
CSALYTDTQYF
>TRBJ2-7|TRBV29-1
CSVDGTAPYEQYF
>TRBJ2-6|TRBV27
CASSFIPPGANVLTF
>TRBJ2-7|TRBV30
CAWGYSGSGEQYF
>TRBJ2-5|TRBV6-2/TRBV6-3
CATRQGQETQYF
>TRBJ2-7|TRBV7-9
CASSPTGTGRYEQYF
>TRBJ2-4|TRBV25-1
CASSEFGRGRKNIQYF